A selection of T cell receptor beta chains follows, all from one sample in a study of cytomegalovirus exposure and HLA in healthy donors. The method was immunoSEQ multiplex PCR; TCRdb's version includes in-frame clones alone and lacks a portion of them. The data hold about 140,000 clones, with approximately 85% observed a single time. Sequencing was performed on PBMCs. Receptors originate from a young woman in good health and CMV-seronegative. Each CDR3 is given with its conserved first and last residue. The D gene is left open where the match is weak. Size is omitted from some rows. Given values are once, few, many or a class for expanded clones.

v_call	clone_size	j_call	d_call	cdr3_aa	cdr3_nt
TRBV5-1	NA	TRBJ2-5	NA	CASSFGETQYF	TGCGCCAGCAGCTTTGGCGAGACCCAGTACTTC
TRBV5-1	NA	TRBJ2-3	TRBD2	CASSLGERGVGDTQYF	TGCGCCAGCAGCTTGGGCGAGCGGGGGGTTGGAGATACGCAGTATTTT
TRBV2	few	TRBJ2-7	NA	CASSDRFYEQYF	TGTGCCAGCAGTGACCGGTTCTACGAGCAGTACTTC
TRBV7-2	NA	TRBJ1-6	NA	CASSHLFAENDSPLHF	TGTGCCAGCAGCCACCTCTTTGCTGAGAACGATTCACCCCTCCACTTT
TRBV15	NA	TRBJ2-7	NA	CATSSGITYEQYF	TGTGCCACCAGCAGCGGGATAACCTACGAGCAGTACTTC
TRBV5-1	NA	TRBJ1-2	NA	CASSLDADYGYTF	TGCGCCAGCAGCTTGGATGCAGACTATGGCTACACCTTC
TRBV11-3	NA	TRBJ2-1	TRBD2	CASSYGTSGAYNEQFF	TGTGCCAGCAGCTATGGGACTAGCGGAGCCTACAATGAGCAGTTCTTC
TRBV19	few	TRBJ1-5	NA	CASSSPGKSNQPQHF	TGTGCCAGTAGTAGCCCCGGTAAAAGCAATCAGCCCCAGCATTTT
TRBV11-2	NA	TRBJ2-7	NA	CASSLGEVYEQYF	TGTGCCAGCAGCTTAGGAGAGGTTTACGAGCAGTACTTC
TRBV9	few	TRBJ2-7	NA	CASSATGVGEQYF	TGTGCCAGCAGCGCCACCGGGGTTGGCGAGCAGTACTTC
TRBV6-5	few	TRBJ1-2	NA	CAAGGDSRYGYTF	TGTGCCGCGGGGGGGGACTCGCGCTATGGCTACACCTTC
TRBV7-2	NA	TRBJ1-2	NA	CASSPPGYSYGYTF	TGTGCCAGCAGCCCCCCAGGTTACAGCTATGGCTACACCTTC
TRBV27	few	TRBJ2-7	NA	CASSLFAPPAGDYEQYF	TGTGCCAGCAGTTTATTCGCCCCCCCGGCGGGCGACTACGAGCAGTACTTC
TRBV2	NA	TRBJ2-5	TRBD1	CASSVARQGAETQYF	TGTGCCAGCAGTGTAGCGCGACAGGGGGCTGAGACCCAGTACTTC
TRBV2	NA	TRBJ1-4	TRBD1	CASSGGSRPRGEKLFF	TGTGCCAGCAGCGGGGGTTCGCGGCCCAGGGGGGAAAAACTGTTTTTT
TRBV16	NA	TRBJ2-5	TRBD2	CASSQSIIAGGLQETQYF	TGTGCCAGCAGCCAATCGATTATCGCGGGGGGTCTACAAGAGACCCAGTACTTC